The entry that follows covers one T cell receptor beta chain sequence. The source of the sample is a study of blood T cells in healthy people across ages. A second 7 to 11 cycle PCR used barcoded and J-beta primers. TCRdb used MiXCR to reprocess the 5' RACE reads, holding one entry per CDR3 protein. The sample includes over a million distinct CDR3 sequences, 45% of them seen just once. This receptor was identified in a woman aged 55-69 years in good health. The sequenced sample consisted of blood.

As DNA, the CDR3 is TGTGCCAGCGGTAGCGGTGCCTACGAGCAGTACTTC. Translation: CASGSGAYEQYF. The gene calls are TRBV6-6 and TRBJ2-7; perhaps TRBD2 as D (6 bases). Germline-derived CDR1 and CDR2 are MNHNY and SVGAGI (reference sequence). V lost 8 bases and J 2 bases, leaving 10 bases between the germline ends. The CDR3 is 12 amino acids.